A selection of T cell receptor beta chains follows, all from one sample in a study of OX40 agonist ivuxolimab in advanced cancers. Profiled with immunoSEQ multiplex PCR; TCRdb holds only in-frame clones, not every one. The sample lists under 80,000 clones, about nine tenths occurring once. The specimen was CD4+ or CD8+ T cells sorted from blood, collected in a trial of the OX40 agonist ivuxolimab. These receptors were obtained from an adult with an advanced solid tumor such as melanoma, head and neck, liver or kidney cancer. Each CDR3 is given without its conserved first and last residue. The order of the fields is clone size, V gene, CDR3 length, CDR3 protein. Part of the rows lack a size; the others show once, few, many or a class for expanded clones.

clone_size: NA; v_call: TRBV7-3; cdr3_length: 10; cdr3_aa: ASSQGRSEQY
clone_size: NA; v_call: TRBV6-1; cdr3_length: 12; cdr3_aa: ASRETATNEKLF
clone_size: NA; v_call: TRBV9; cdr3_length: 15; cdr3_aa: ASSTSGGNFGLYGYT
clone_size: few; v_call: TRBV7-2; cdr3_length: 11; cdr3_aa: ASSLDFAQPQH
clone_size: NA; v_call: TRBV29-1; cdr3_length: 14; cdr3_aa: SVEESSGSYTGELF
clone_size: NA; v_call: TRBV2; cdr3_length: 14; cdr3_aa: ASRGMGHSSTDTQY
clone_size: NA; v_call: TRBV11-1; cdr3_length: 11; cdr3_aa: ASSLGGHEKLF
clone_size: NA; v_call: TRBV28; cdr3_length: 13; cdr3_aa: ASSFQAGLGEKLF
clone_size: NA; v_call: TRBV5-1; cdr3_length: 14; cdr3_aa: ASSLARTAGNTEAF
clone_size: NA; v_call: TRBV10-1; cdr3_length: 9; cdr3_aa: ASSAEETQY
clone_size: NA; v_call: TRBV5-4; cdr3_length: 11; cdr3_aa: ASSVGQFYEQY
clone_size: NA; v_call: TRBV12-2; cdr3_length: 18; cdr3_aa: ASRLDAVGTGWLRNTEAF
clone_size: NA; v_call: TRBV4-1; cdr3_length: 14; cdr3_aa: ASSQEPSRRADTQY
clone_size: NA; v_call: TRBV9; cdr3_length: 13; cdr3_aa: ASSVVPGETYEQY
clone_size: NA; v_call: TRBV30; cdr3_length: 10; cdr3_aa: AWNRGSEKLF
clone_size: NA; v_call: TRBV5-6; cdr3_length: 12; cdr3_aa: ASSLRRNNQPQH
clone_size: NA; v_call: TRBV7-2; cdr3_length: 11; cdr3_aa: ASSLVAGDTQY
clone_size: NA; v_call: TRBV5-1; cdr3_length: 11; cdr3_aa: ASKGQGAVTQY
clone_size: NA; v_call: TRBV19; cdr3_length: 13; cdr3_aa: ASTKLAGNQETQY
clone_size: once; v_call: TRBV28; cdr3_length: 13; cdr3_aa: ASSLLQGGTGELF